This T cell receptor beta chain was recovered during a study of T cells in Graves' hyperthyroidism and ophthalmopathy. In this sample, this clonotype turned up many times. V lost 1 base, J lost 1 base, and 14 bases lay in between. The CDR3 covers 16 residues. Germline V lookup: CDR1 MNHEY, CDR2 SMNVEV (reference sequence). The CDR3 regions of TCR beta were amplified from RNA transcripts. Initially, a first-round RT-PCR of the TCR CDR3 employed the HTBI primer set. TCRdb re-called the multiplex PCR reads with MiXCR, one entry per CDR3 protein. Found here are more than 350,000 distinct CDR3 sequences, 17% of them singletons; the top ten hold roughly a third.

This TCR was recovered from a woman in her twenties or thirties with Graves' hyperthyroidism that later progressed to Graves' ophthalmopathy. The sequencing sample was made of blood. V gene TRBV27 combines with J gene TRBJ2-7; weak D call: TRBD1 (5 bases). The CDR3 nucleotides are TGTGCCAGCAGTTTATGTAGGACAAACCGTTCCTACGAGCAGTACTTC. Protein product: CASSLCRTNRSYEQYF.